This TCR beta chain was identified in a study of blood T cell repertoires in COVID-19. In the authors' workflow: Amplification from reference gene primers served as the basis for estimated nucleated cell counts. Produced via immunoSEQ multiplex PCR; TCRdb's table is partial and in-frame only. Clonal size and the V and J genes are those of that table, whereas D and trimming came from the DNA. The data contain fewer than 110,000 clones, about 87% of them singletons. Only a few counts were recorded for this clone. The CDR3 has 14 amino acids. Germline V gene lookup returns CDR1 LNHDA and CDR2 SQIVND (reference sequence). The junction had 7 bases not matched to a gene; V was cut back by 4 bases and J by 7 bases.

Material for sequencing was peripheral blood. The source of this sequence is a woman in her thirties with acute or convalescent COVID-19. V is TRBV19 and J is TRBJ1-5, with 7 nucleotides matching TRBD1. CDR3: CASSSDRVGQPQHF. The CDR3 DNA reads TGTGCCAGTAGTAGTGACAGGGTAGGACAGCCCCAGCATTTT.